This paragraph covers one T cell receptor (beta chain) sequence. Antigen unknown. V was clipped by 5 bases and J by 5 bases, with 15 bases between them. Looked up from germline, CDR1 is SGHTA and CDR2 is FQGNSA. The CDR3 is made up of 15 amino acids. The data were obtained in a study of graft-versus-host responses after intestinal transplantation. Across the study: All of the recipients had induction that used anti-thymocyte globulin, then tacrolimus and steroids for around three years.

Study-level points and caveats: Marrow from the recipient contained GvH clones, some of which had appeared first in ileum or blood. Association was observed between peak circulating GvH clone levels and early post-transplant HvG declines. In patients with graft-donor T cell macrochimerism, allograft graft-versus-host to host-versus-graft clonal ratios were high.

Measured with immunoSEQ multiplex PCR; TCRdb has only the in-frame clones, and not every one. The sample contains about 36,000 clones, 94% of which appear only once. V is TRBV7-2 and J is TRBJ2-2, with D possibly TRBD2 on 5 matching bases. The sample here was unstimulated CD4+ T cells sorted from spleen or lymph node cells, taken before transplant. The TCR originated in a human donor who was the organ donor for an intestinal transplant. Here the CDR3 reads CASSPGPPGTGELFF. CDR3 coding DNA: TGTGCCAGCAGCCCAGGCCCACCGGGAACCGGGGAGCTGTTTTTT.